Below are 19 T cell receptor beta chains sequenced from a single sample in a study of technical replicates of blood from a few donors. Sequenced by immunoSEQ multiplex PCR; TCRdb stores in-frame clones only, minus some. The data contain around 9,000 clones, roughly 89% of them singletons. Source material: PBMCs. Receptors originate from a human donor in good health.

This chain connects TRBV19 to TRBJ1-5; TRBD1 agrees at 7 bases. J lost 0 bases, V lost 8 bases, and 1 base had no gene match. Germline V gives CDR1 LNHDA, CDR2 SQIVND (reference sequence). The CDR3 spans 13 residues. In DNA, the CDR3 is TGTGCCAGTGGGACAGTTAGCAATCAGCCCCAGCATTTT. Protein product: CASGTVSNQPQHF.

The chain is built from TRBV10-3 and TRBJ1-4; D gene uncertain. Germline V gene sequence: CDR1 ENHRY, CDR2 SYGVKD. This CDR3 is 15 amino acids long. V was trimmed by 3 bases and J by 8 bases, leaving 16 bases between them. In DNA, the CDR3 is TGTGCCATCAGTGATATCAGAGGATCGGGGGAAAAACTGTTTTTT. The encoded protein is CAISDIRGSGEKLFF.

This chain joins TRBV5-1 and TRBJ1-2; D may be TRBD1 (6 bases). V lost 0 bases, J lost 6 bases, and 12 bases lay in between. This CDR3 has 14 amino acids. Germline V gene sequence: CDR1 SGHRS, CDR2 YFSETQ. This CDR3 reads CASSLGQQGDGYTF. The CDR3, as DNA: TGCGCCAGCAGCTTGGGCCAACAGGGAGATGGCTACACCTTC. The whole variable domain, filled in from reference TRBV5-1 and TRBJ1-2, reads KAGVTQTPRYLIKTRGQQVTLSCSPISGHRSVSWYQQTPGQGLQFLFEYFSETQRNKGNFPGRFSGRQFSNSRSEMNVSTLELGDSALYLCASSLGQQGDGYTFGSGTRLTVV.

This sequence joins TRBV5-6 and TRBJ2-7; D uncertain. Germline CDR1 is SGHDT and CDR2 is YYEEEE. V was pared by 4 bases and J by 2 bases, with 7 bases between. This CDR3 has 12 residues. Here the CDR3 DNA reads TGTGCCAGCAGCCAGAATACCTACGAGCAGTACTTC. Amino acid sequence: CASSQNTYEQYF.

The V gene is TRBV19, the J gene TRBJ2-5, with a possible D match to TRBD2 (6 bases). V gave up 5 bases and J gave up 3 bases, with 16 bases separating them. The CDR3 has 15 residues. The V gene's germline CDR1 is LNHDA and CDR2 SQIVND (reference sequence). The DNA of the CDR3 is TGTGCCAGTAGTCCGGGGGAAATGGTCGAAGAGACCCAGTACTTC. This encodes CASSPGEMVEETQYF.

The CDR3 protein is CASGLGGEQFF. The CDR3 nucleotides are TGTGCCAGCGGCCTAGGTGGTGAGCAGTTCTTC. The gene calls are TRBV28 and TRBJ2-1; no firm D call. V dropped 8 bases and J dropped 9 bases, with 11 bases sitting between them. This CDR3 comprises 11 residues. Germline V gene data show CDR1 as MDHEN and CDR2 as SYDVKM.

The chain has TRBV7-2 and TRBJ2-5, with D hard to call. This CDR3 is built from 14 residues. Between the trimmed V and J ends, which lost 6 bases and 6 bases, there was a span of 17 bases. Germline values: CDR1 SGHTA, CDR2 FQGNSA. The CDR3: CASSMGLGSKTQYF. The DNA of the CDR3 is TGTGCCAGCAGTATGGGCCTTGGGTCGAAGACCCAGTACTTC.

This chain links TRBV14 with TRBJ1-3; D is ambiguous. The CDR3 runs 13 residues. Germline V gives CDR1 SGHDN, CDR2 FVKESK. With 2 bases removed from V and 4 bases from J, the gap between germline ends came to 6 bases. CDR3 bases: TGTGCCAGCAGCCAAAATATAGGAAACACCATATATTTT. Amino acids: CASSQNIGNTIYF.

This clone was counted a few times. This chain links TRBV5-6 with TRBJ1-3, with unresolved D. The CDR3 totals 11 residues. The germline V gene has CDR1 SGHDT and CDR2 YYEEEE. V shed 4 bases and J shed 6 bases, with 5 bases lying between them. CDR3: CASSLLNTIYF. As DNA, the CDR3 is TGTGCCAGCAGCCTTTTAAACACCATATATTTT.

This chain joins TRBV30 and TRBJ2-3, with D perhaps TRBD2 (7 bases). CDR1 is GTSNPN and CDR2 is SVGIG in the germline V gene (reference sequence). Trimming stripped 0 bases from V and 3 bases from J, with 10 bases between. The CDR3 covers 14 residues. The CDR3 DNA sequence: TGTGCCTGGAGTGTCAGGGGAGGGACAGATACGCAGTATTTT. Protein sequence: CAWSVRGGTDTQYF.

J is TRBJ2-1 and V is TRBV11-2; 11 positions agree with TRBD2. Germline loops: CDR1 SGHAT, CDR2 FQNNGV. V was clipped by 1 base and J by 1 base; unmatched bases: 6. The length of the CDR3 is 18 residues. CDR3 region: CASSLGDASGRSYNEQFF. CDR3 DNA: TGTGCCAGCAGCTTAGGTGACGCTAGCGGGAGGTCCTACAATGAGCAGTTCTTC.

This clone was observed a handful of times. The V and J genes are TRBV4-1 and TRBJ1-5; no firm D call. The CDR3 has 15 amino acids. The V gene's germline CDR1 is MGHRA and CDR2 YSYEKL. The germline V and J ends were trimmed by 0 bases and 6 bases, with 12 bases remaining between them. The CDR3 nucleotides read TGCGCCAGCAGCCAAGAGGGTCTAGGAGGTCAGCCCCAGCATTTT. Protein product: CASSQEGLGGQPQHF.

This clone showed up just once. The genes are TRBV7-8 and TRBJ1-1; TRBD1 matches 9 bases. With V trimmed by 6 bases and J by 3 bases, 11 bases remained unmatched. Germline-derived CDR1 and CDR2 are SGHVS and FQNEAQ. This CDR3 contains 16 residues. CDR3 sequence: CASSKRTGGSHTEAFF. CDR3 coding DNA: TGTGCCAGCAGTAAGCGAACAGGGGGCAGTCACACTGAAGCTTTCTTT. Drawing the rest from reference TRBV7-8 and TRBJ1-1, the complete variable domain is GAGVSQSPRYKVAKRGQDVALRCDPISGHVSLFWYQQALGQGPEFLTYFQNEAQLDKSGLPSDRFFAERPEGSVSTLKIQRTQQEDSAVYLCASSKRTGGSHTEAFFGQGTRLTVV.

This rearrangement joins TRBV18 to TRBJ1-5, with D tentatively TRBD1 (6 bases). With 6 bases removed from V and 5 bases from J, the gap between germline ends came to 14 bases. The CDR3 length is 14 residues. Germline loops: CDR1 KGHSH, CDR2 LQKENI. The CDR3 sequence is CASSVEDRDQPQHF. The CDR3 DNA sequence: TGTGCCAGCTCGGTTGAGGACAGAGATCAGCCCCAGCATTTT.

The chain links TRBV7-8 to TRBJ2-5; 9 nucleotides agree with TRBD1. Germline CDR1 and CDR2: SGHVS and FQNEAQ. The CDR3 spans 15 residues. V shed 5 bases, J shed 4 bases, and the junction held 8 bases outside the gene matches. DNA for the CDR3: TGTGCCAGCAGCAAGACAGGGGGATCGGCAGAGACCCAGTACTTC. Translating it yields CASSKTGGSAETQYF. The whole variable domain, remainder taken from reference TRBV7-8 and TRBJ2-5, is GAGVSQSPRYKVAKRGQDVALRCDPISGHVSLFWYQQALGQGPEFLTYFQNEAQLDKSGLPSDRFFAERPEGSVSTLKIQRTQQEDSAVYLCASSKTGGSAETQYFGPGTRLLVL.

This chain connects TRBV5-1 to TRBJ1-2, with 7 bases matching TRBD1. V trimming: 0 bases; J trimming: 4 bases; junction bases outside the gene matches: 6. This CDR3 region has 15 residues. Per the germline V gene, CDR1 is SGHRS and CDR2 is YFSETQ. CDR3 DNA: TGCGCCAGCAGCTTGGCGGCAGGGGGTGGCTATGGCTACACCTTC. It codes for CASSLAAGGGYGYTF.

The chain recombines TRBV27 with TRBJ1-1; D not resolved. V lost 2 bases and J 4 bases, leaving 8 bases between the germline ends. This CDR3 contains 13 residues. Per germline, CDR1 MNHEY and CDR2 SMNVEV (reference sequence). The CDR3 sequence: CASSLVTATEAFF. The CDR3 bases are TGTGCCAGCAGTTTAGTGACTGCCACTGAAGCTTTCTTT.

This CDR3 reads CSVSQGSSTYNEQFF. As DNA, the CDR3 is TGCAGCGTTTCGCAGGGCAGCAGCACCTACAATGAGCAGTTCTTC. The chain employs TRBV29-1 and TRBJ2-1, with a possible D match to TRBD1 (5 bases). The CDR3 sequence is 15 residues long. V was clipped by 5 bases and J by 2 bases, with 16 bases between them. The germline V gene has CDR1 SQVTM and CDR2 ANQGSEA.

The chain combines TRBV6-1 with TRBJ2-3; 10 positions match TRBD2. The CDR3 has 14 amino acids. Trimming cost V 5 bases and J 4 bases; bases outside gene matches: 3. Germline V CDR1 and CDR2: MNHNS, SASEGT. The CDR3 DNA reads TGTGCCAGCAGTCTAGCGGGAGTCGCAGATACGCAGTATTTT. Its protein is CASSLAGVADTQYF.